The entry below describes one T cell receptor (beta chain). This record comes from a study of blood T cell repertoires in COVID-19. Turning to the study itself: Acute and convalescent COVID-19 specimens originated in the United States, Italy and Spain. PBMCs, B-cell-depleted T cells, or T cells were the source of the cDNA or gDNA that made up the material.

Methods used by the authors: Using reference gene primer amplification, nucleated cell counts were estimated. The table came from immunoSEQ multiplex PCR; TCRdb's copy has only in-frame clones and leaves some out. D and trimming were read from the DNA, whereas the V and J calls and clone size are those reported in that table. The sample consists of more than 110,000 clones, over 70% of them appearing once. Germline CDR1 is DFQATT and CDR2 is SNEGSKA (reference sequence). Trimming stripped 3 bases from V and 8 bases from J, with 8 bases between. The CDR3 contains 11 residues. Sequenced sample: peripheral blood. This TCR came from a human donor in a cohort sampled during active COVID-19. The genes are TRBV20-1 and TRBJ2-1; D is possibly TRBD1 (6 bases). CDR3 sequence (DNA): TGCAGTGCTAGTACAGGGTATGAGCAGTTCTTC. Translated: CSASTGYEQFF.